Below, 13 T cell receptor beta chains from the same sample are listed, as sequenced in a study of blood T cell repertoires in COVID-19. Data came from immunoSEQ multiplex PCR; TCRdb stores just in-frame clones and leaves some out. The table includes about 180,000 clones, about 88% detected once. Material: peripheral blood. These receptors were taken from a woman aged 45 to 65 with COVID-19, enrolled during active disease.

The rearrangement joins TRBV2 to TRBJ2-3; TRBD2 matches at 15 bases. The CDR3 has 19 amino acids. The junction had 12 bases not matched to a gene; V was cut back by 4 bases and J by 4 bases. Per the germline V gene, CDR1 is SNHLY and CDR2 is FYNNEI. Here the CDR3 reads CASSVRTSGGGEGSDTQYF. CDR3 sequence (DNA): TGTGCCAGCAGTGTCAGGACTAGCGGGGGGGGCGAGGGCTCAGATACGCAGTATTTT.

V is TRBV3-1 (or the pseudogene TRBV3-2) and J is TRBJ1-1, with 7 nucleotides matching TRBD1. This CDR3 contains 13 residues. Germline V lookup: CDR1 LGHDT, CDR2 YNNKEL (reference sequence). Losses at the gene ends were 4 bases for V and 6 bases for J; bases not matched to a gene: 5. CDR3 region: CASSPPGTAEAFF. In DNA, the CDR3 is TGTGCCAGCAGCCCCCCAGGGACAGCTGAAGCTTTCTTT.

This chain links TRBV9 with TRBJ2-1; 7 nucleotides agree with TRBD1. The germline gives CDR1 SGDLS, CDR2 YYNGEE. The CDR3 length is 15 residues. J lost 6 bases, V lost 3 bases, and 9 bases had no gene match. The CDR3 here is CASSAGQAISNEQFF. The CDR3 nucleotides are TGTGCCAGCAGCGCAGGACAGGCGATTTCCAATGAGCAGTTCTTC.

The chain links TRBV9 to TRBJ2-3, with a tentative D call TRBD2 (7 bases). The germline V gene has CDR1 SGDLS and CDR2 YYNGEE. CDR3 size: 15 residues. V gave up 4 bases and J gave up 6 bases, with 18 bases separating them. The CDR3 spells CASSPRAGGPDTQYF. CDR3 sequence (DNA): TGTGCCAGCAGCCCCCGGGCCGGGGGGCCGGATACGCAGTATTTT.

The chain couples TRBV27 to TRBJ2-3, with D tentatively TRBD2 (7 bases). The germline V gene encodes CDR1 MNHEY and CDR2 SMNVEV (reference sequence). Trimming took off 8 bases at V and 1 base at J, with 19 bases between the two ends. The length of the CDR3 is 16 residues. This CDR3 reads CASAFGRGGGTDTQYF. Here the CDR3 DNA reads TGTGCCAGCGCTTTTGGAAGAGGGGGGGGCACAGATACGCAGTATTTT.

The V gene is TRBV5-1, the J gene TRBJ2-7, with TRBD1 matching 7 bases. There are 15 residues in the CDR3. CDR1 and CDR2 from the germline V gene are SGHRS and YFSETQ. Trimming cost V 3 bases and J 3 bases; bases outside gene matches: 9. The CDR3: CASSSMTGLLYEQYF. The CDR3, as DNA: TGCGCCAGCAGCTCAATGACAGGGCTTCTCTACGAGCAGTACTTC.

The chain uses TRBV29-1 and TRBJ2-5; 10 bases fit TRBD2. This CDR3 comprises 13 residues. The V gene end was trimmed by 6 bases and the J gene end by 8 bases; junction bases not matched to a gene: 9. Germline CDR1 and CDR2: SQVTM and ANQGSEA. The CDR3 sequence is CSVRGTSEDTQYF. The DNA of the CDR3 is TGCAGCGTGCGAGGGACTAGCGAGGACACCCAGTACTTC.

The chain uses TRBV19 and TRBJ1-1; 7 nucleotides agree with TRBD1. The CDR3 runs to 18 residues. Germline V gives CDR1 LNHDA, CDR2 SQIVND (reference sequence). V trimming: 1 base; J trimming: 1 base; junction bases outside the gene matches: 12. CDR3 sequence: CASSIGRGLLGANTEAFF. The CDR3 DNA reads TGTGCCAGTAGTATAGGGAGGGGGCTGCTCGGGGCGAACACTGAAGCTTTCTTT.

The chain couples TRBV28 to TRBJ2-7; the match to TRBD1 covers 9 bases. J was trimmed by 4 bases and V by 8 bases; bases with no gene match: 6. CDR1 and CDR2 (germline): MDHEN, SYDVKM. CDR3 length: 13 residues. DNA for the CDR3: TGTGCCAGCCGACCGGGACAGGGTTACGAGCAGTACTTC. This gives the protein CASRPGQGYEQYF. The full variable domain, rest sourced from reference TRBV28 and TRBJ2-7, is DVKVTQSSRYLVKRTGEKVFLECVQDMDHENMFWYRQDPGLGLRLIYFSYDVKMKEKGDIPEGYSVSREKKERFSLILESASTNQTSMYLCASRPGQGYEQYFGPGTRLTVT.

This clone was recorded once. The chain carries TRBV18 and TRBJ1-2, with 8 nucleotides matching TRBD1. CDR3 length: 17 amino acids. V shed 3 bases, J shed 4 bases, and the junction held 13 bases outside the gene matches. The germline V gene encodes CDR1 KGHSH and CDR2 LQKENI. CDR3 sequence (DNA): TGTGCCAGCTCACCTTTGACGGGACAGGATTCCCTCTATGGCTACACCTTC. Amino acids: CASSPLTGQDSLYGYTF.

This clone was picked up one time. The rearrangement links TRBV24-1 to TRBJ2-7; TRBD1 matches at 7 bases. Losses at the gene ends were 2 bases for V and 4 bases for J; bases not matched to a gene: 7. The germline CDR1 and CDR2 sequences are KGHDR and SFDVKD. This CDR3 is 15 amino acids long. The chain's CDR3 is CATSDSSTGRYEQYF. The CDR3 DNA follows: TGTGCCACCAGTGATTCGTCGACAGGGCGGTACGAGCAGTACTTC.

J is TRBJ2-7 and V is TRBV6-2 or TRBV6-3; TRBD1 agrees at 8 bases. Losses at the gene ends were 4 bases for V and 3 bases for J; bases not matched to a gene: 5. Germline loops: CDR1 MNHEY, CDR2 SVGEGT. The CDR3 covers 14 residues. The CDR3 bases are TGTGCCAGCAGTTCGACAGGGGCGTACTACGAGCAGTACTTC. Its translation is CASSSTGAYYEQYF.

The chain is built from TRBV2 and TRBJ2-3, with 9 bases that match TRBD2. V was pared by 6 bases and J by 1 base, with 5 bases of the junction left unmatched. The CDR3 runs 15 residues. Germline-derived CDR1 and CDR2 are SNHLY and FYNNEI. The CDR3 region is CASRWRGGGTDTQYF. The CDR3, as DNA: TGTGCCAGCAGGTGGCGGGGGGGAGGCACAGATACGCAGTATTTT.